The rows below give T cell receptor beta chains drawn from one sample of a study of patients and donors after allogeneic stem cell transplantation. Each CDR3 protein gets one entry after TCRdb re-called the RT-PCR reads with MiXCR. The table shows approximately 150,000 distinct CDR3 sequences, with approximately 22% occurring only once. Material for sequencing was blood, either unsorted or a sorted T cell fraction (not recorded which). The receptors stem from a human donor who was either an allogeneic HSCT recipient or a stem cell or donor lymphocyte infusion donor (not recorded which). It is not recorded whose cells these are; they may come from a transplant donor. Each CDR3 is given with its conserved first and last residue. D genes are given only for firm matches. The size entry is marked missing in some rows and otherwise reads once, few, many or a size class.

TRBJ1-1 few TRBD1 TRBV24-1 TGTGCCACCAGTGATGGGACAGGCTATAACACTGAAGCTTTCTTT CATSDGTGYNTEAFF
TRBJ1-4 - - TRBV7-2 TGTGCCAGCAGCTTAGTGGGACCGGCCTGGGAAAAACTGTTTTTT CASSLVGPAWEKLFF
TRBJ2-1 few - TRBV11-2 TGTGCCAGCAGCCCTCTGCGGAGTGAGCAGTTCTTC CASSPLRSEQFF
TRBJ2-1 once TRBD2 TRBV6-2/TRBV6-3 TGTGCCAGCACTACAATAGCGGGAGACGTTTTTGGTGAGCAGTTCTTC CASTTIAGDVFGEQFF
TRBJ1-5 few TRBD1 TRBV20-1 TGCAGTGCTTACCAGGGGGGCAATCAGCCCCAGCATTTT CSAYQGGNQPQHF
TRBJ1-1 few TRBD1 TRBV20-1 TGCAGTGCCAGGGACAGGGATGCTGAAGCTTTCTTT CSARDRDAEAFF
TRBJ2-5 few - TRBV12-3/TRBV12-4 TGTGCCAGCAGTTTGGGGAGTTACCAAGAGACCCAGTACTTC CASSLGSYQETQYF
TRBJ1-6 many TRBD1 TRBV6-5 TGTGCCAGCACCCAGGGGGGAGGTGAAGGGGCCAATTCACCCCTCCACTTT CASTQGGGEGANSPLHF
TRBJ2-5 few - TRBV29-1 TGCAGCGTTGCATCCCAGAGTAAAGAGACCCAGTACTTC CSVASQSKETQYF
TRBJ2-5 - - TRBV12-5 TGTGCTAGTGGCCCACAGGACTGGTACCAAGAGACCCAGTACTTC CASGPQDWYQETQYF
TRBJ2-7 - - TRBV18 TGTGCCAGCTCAGAGCTCGGCGGAACTTACGAGCAGTACTTC CASSELGGTYEQYF
TRBJ2-7 - - TRBV29-1 TGCAGCGTTGAAGATCGAGGGCAGGGGCAACGAACCTCCTACGAGCAGTACTTC CSVEDRGQGQRTSYEQYF
TRBJ1-3 many - TRBV5-1 TGCGCCAGCAGCTTTAGGGGACACAACGGAAACACCATATATTTT CASSFRGHNGNTIYF
TRBJ2-3 few - TRBV29-1 TGCAGCGTTGACTTTGATACGCAGTATTTT CSVDFDTQYF
TRBJ2-7 - TRBD1 TRBV20-1 TGCGGTACGGGACAGGGTACTCGCGAGCAGTACTTC CGTGQGTREQYF
TRBJ2-1 - - TRBV18 TGTGCCAGCTCACCCGTCCGAGGGACCCCTGAGCAGTTCTTC CASSPVRGTPEQFF
TRBJ2-5 few TRBD2 TRBV5-1 TGCGCCAGCAGCTTGGTACTAGCGGGGGGCTTGGAGACCCAGTACTTC CASSLVLAGGLETQYF
TRBJ1-6 - TRBD1 TRBV7-9 TGTGCCAGCAGCTTTTTTGTTCCGCGACAGGGGAGGAATTCACCCCTCCACTTT CASSFFVPRQGRNSPLHF
TRBJ1-6 many - TRBV12-3/TRBV12-4 TGTGCCAGCAGTTATATTAGGCACCTCGGGGGTAATTCACCCCTCCACTTT CASSYIRHLGGNSPLHF
TRBJ2-6 - - TRBV7-9 TGTGCCAGCAGCTTATGGGTCTCTGGGGCCAACGTCCTGACTTTC CASSLWVSGANVLTF
TRBJ2-7 - - TRBV6-5 TGTGCCAGCAGTTACACAGGGAGTATCGACTACGAGCAGTACTTC CASSYTGSIDYEQYF
TRBJ2-7 many TRBD1 TRBV9 TGTGCCAGCAGCGTAATCCCTGGGACAGCCTACGAGCAGTACTTC CASSVIPGTAYEQYF
TRBJ2-7 - TRBD2 TRBV5-1 TGCGCCAGCAGCTTGGTCGGGGGGACCTACGAGCAGTACTTC CASSLVGGTYEQYF
TRBJ2-7 - - TRBV20-1 TGCAGTGCTAGAGCCCGATACGAGCAGTACTTC CSARARYEQYF
TRBJ2-7 - TRBD2 TRBV10-3 TGTGCCATCAGTCGGCTAGCGGGAGAACACGAGCAGTACTTC CAISRLAGEHEQYF
TRBJ2-7 few TRBD1 TRBV5-1 TGCGCCAGCAGCCCCGAGGACAGGGAGTTCTACGAGCAGTACTTC CASSPEDREFYEQYF
TRBJ2-1 - TRBD1 TRBV5-1 TGCGCCAGCATGTCTGTAGGGGGCCATGAGCAGTTCTTC CASMSVGGHEQFF
TRBJ2-3 - - TRBV29-1 TGCAGCATCGGTCAGGTCCGGCCTGGCACAGATACGCAGTATTTT CSIGQVRPGTDTQYF
TRBJ2-1 - - TRBV18 TGTGCCAGCCCTCGTACCTCCTACAATGAGCAGTTCTTC CASPRTSYNEQFF
TRBJ1-2 few - TRBV5-1 TGCGCCAGCAGCCCCGAAGCCCCGGGGGGTGGCTACACCTTC CASSPEAPGGGYTF
TRBJ1-3 few - TRBV25-1 TGTGCCAGCAGTGAAAGGACAGACGAAATATATTTT CASSERTDEIYF
TRBJ2-3 - - TRBV12-3/TRBV12-4 TGTGCCAGCGATCGACCAGGATCGGATACGCAGTATTTT CASDRPGSDTQYF
TRBJ2-5 few TRBD1 TRBV11-2 TGTGCCAGCAGCAAACACCCCGGGACAGGGCACCAAGAGACCCAGTACTTC CASSKHPGTGHQETQYF